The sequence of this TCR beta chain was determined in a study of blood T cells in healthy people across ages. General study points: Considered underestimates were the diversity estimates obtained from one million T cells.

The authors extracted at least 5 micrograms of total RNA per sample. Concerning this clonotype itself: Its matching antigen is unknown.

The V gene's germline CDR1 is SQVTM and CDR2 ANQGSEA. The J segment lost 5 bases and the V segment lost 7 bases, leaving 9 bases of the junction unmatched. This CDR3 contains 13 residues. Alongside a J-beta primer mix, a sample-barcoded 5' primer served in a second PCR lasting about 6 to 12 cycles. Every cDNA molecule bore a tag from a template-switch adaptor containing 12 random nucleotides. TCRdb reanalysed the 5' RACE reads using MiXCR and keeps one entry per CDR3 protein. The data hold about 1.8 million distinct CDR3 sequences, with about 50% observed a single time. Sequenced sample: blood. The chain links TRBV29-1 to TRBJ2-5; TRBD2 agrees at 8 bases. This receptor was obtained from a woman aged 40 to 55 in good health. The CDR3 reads CSAGGLATETQYF. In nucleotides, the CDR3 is TGCAGCGCCGGCGGACTAGCCACGGAGACCCAGTACTTC.